This T cell receptor beta chain stems from a study of PD-L1 blockade in urothelial cancer. For the study at large: Every 3 weeks, patients received intravenous atezolizumab 1,200 mg, beginning 2014. Samples of blood were analyzed 3 weeks (second dose) and 6 weeks after treatment start. Median T cell yield per blood sample was about 140,000 cells.

CDR3 length: 13 amino acids. In germline, CDR1 is SGHNT, CDR2 YYREEE (reference sequence). V was clipped by 0 bases and J by 14 bases, with 15 bases between them. Sequencing used immunoSEQ multiplex PCR; TCRdb keeps in-frame clones, though not all of them. This table holds some 41,000 clones, approximately 90% found once. Each patient's cancer was a locally advanced or metastatic urothelial carcinoma. The sequence was collected from a woman aged 60 to 75 with urothelial cancer. The sequenced sample was PBMCs, obtained around atezolizumab (anti-PD-L1) treatment. The rearrangement joins TRBV5-4 to TRBJ2-1; D is unclear. The CDR3 DNA sequence: TGTGCCAGCAGCTTGGCTGACACCACAAGAGAGTTCTTC. Translated: CASSLADTTREFF.